This T cell receptor beta chain was sequenced during a study of blood T cell repertoires in COVID-19. Using immunoSEQ multiplex PCR, the repertoire was profiled, and TCRdb retains in-frame clones only, with some absent. This table holds around 120,000 clones, roughly 90% found once. Losses at the gene ends were 6 bases for V and 9 bases for J; bases not matched to a gene: 8. The germline V gene has CDR1 SNHLY and CDR2 FYNNEI. The CDR3 extends over 13 amino acids. Sample: peripheral blood. This chain links TRBV2 with TRBJ2-4, with 7 bases lining up with TRBD1. The receptor comes from a woman aged 55-70 years with COVID-19, enrolled during active disease. The DNA of the CDR3 is TGTGCCAGCAGAGGAAGGGGGCCAGTCATTCAGTACTTC. Residues: CASRGRGPVIQYF. Full variable domain (missing parts from reference TRBV2 and TRBJ2-4): EPEVTQTPSHQVTQMGQEVILRCVPISNHLYFYWYRQILGQKVEFLVSFYNNEISEKSEIFDDQFSVERPDGSNFTLKIRSTKLEDSAMYFCASRGRGPVIQYFGAGTRLSVL.